Sequencing of this TCR beta chain was carried out in a study of blood T cell repertoires in COVID-19. Study details: Sources were T cells, B-cell-depleted T cells, or PBMCs; the material itself was cDNA or gDNA.

Per the study methods: Cell counts per sample came from amplifying reference gene primers. Repertoires were generated with immunoSEQ multiplex PCR, while TCRdb's copy carries only in-frame clones and drops some. Clonal size and the V and J genes are those of that table, whereas D and trimming came from the DNA. In the table there are around 200,000 clones, about 86% of which are singletons. The origin of this receptor is a man between 50 and 59 years old with active or convalescent COVID-19. Sequences were obtained from peripheral blood.

CDR3: CASSLEAAAPYEQYF. Written as DNA, the CDR3 is TGTGCCAGCAGCTTAGAGGCGGCGGCCCCCTACGAGCAGTACTTC. The J gene is TRBJ2-7, the V gene TRBV7-2; D is uncertain. The CDR3 has 15 residues. Trimming pared 1 base from V and 2 bases from J, leaving 12 bases between. Germline V gene data show CDR1 as SGHTA and CDR2 as FQGNSA.